What follows are 19 T cell receptor beta chains derived from one specimen sequenced in a study of T-cell memory formation after mild COVID-19. From the 5' RACE reads, TCRdb called clonotypes with MiXCR, one entry per CDR3 protein. The sample has hundreds of thousands of distinct CDR3 sequences, about a sixth seen once. Sequencing was done on a sample of PBMCs or a T cell subset sorted from them (not recorded which). These receptor sequences come from a man aged 18 to 35 who had mild COVID-19 (a few samples of this study predate the infection). Cell type and time point are not known.

CDR3 in amino acids: CSAMDGSYNEQFF. The CDR3 nucleotides are TGCAGCGCAATGGACGGATCCTACAATGAGCAGTTCTTC. The chain has TRBV20-1 and TRBJ2-1; D not resolved. This CDR3 is 13 amino acids long. Germline V CDR1 and CDR2: DFQATT, SNEGSKA (reference sequence).

The V call is TRBV6-2 or TRBV6-3, the J call TRBJ2-5, with D tentatively TRBD2 (5 bases). Germline loops: CDR1 MNHEY, CDR2 SVGEGT. The CDR3 totals 14 residues. Trimming removed 2 bases at V and 4 bases at J, with 11 bases between. CDR3 nucleotide sequence: TGTGCCAGCAGTTACCGGGAAACTTTAGAGACCCAGTACTTC. It is translated as CASSYRETLETQYF.

The sample holds a few counts of this clonotype. The chain joins TRBV12-3 or TRBV12-4 to TRBJ2-1; 9 bases line up with TRBD1. The CDR3 has 16 residues. V dropped 6 bases and J dropped 8; count of bases not matched to a gene: 14. The chain's CDR3 is CASSPLPGQGRYEQFF. The CDR3 DNA is TGTGCCAGCAGCCCACTGCCCGGACAGGGGAGATATGAGCAGTTCTTC.

This clonotype was observed a few times. This chain uses TRBV3-1 with TRBJ1-6; 9 bases align to TRBD1. The CDR3 is made up of 14 amino acids. V dropped 1 base and J dropped 10; count of bases not matched to a gene: 2. The germline gives CDR1 LGHDT, CDR2 YNNKEL (reference sequence). The CDR3 region is CASSQGTGESPLHF. In nucleotides, the CDR3 is TGTGCCAGCAGCCAAGGGACAGGGGAATCACCCCTCCACTTT.

CDR3 DNA sequence: TGTGCCAGCAGCTTAGAGGGTTGGGAGACCCAGTACTTC. This encodes CASSLEGWETQYF. The chain couples TRBV7-6 to TRBJ2-5, with D unresolved. The CDR3 contains 13 residues. From germline, CDR1 is SGHVS and CDR2 FNYEAQ. Trimming removed 1 base from V and 5 bases from J, with 8 bases in between.

This clonotype was counted only a few times. This chain joins TRBV3-1 and TRBJ2-3; 8 positions agree with TRBD2. The CDR3 loop spans 14 amino acids. The germline CDR1 and CDR2 sequences are LGHDT and YNNKEL (reference sequence). With V trimmed by 4 bases and J by 7 bases, 7 bases remained unmatched. The CDR3, as DNA: TGTGCCAGCAGCCCACGGACTAGCAGGCATACGCAGTATTTT. Encoded protein: CASSPRTSRHTQYF.

The chain uses TRBV20-1 and TRBJ1-1, with a weak D call TRBD1 (6 bases). There are 15 residues in the CDR3. Looked up from germline, CDR1 is DFQATT and CDR2 is SNEGSKA (reference sequence). The V end lost 6 bases, the J end lost 0 bases, and 17 bases lay between the germline ends. The CDR3 region has the DNA TGCAGTGCAAGGGGGTGGGAGGGGATGAACACTGAAGCTTTCTTT. Protein product: CSARGWEGMNTEAFF.

This sequence joins TRBV9 and TRBJ1-1; 8 bases are a match to TRBD1. This CDR3 contains 13 residues. The germline CDR1 and CDR2 sequences are SGDLS and YYNGEE. V lost 4 bases and J lost 4; bases outside the gene matches: 3. The chain's CDR3 is CASSRQGITEAFF. The CDR3, as DNA: TGTGCCAGCAGCCGACAGGGGATCACTGAAGCTTTCTTT.

This clonotype was found a few times. The chain couples TRBV20-1 to TRBJ2-7; D is perhaps TRBD1 (5 bases). The CDR3 totals 12 residues. V was trimmed by 5 bases and J by 1 base, leaving 9 bases between them. Per the germline V gene, CDR1 is DFQATT and CDR2 is SNEGSKA (reference sequence). Here the CDR3 DNA reads TGCAGTGCTGTACAGGATTCCTACGAGCAGTACTTC. Translating it yields CSAVQDSYEQYF.

The V gene is TRBV7-9, the J gene TRBJ2-5; D is perhaps TRBD2 (7 bases). This CDR3 is 16 amino acids long. Trimming pared 5 bases from V and 4 bases from J, leaving 20 bases between. Germline CDR1 SEHNR, CDR2 FQNEAQ (reference sequence). DNA of the CDR3: TGTGCCAGCAGCCGCTACGTGGGGGGGCCGGTAGAGACCCAGTACTTC. Amino acid sequence: CASSRYVGGPVETQYF.

In this sample, this clonotype turned up a few times. The chain is built from TRBV12-3 or TRBV12-4 and TRBJ2-2, with 9 bases lining up with TRBD1. J gave up 5 bases and V 7 bases, and 8 bases lay outside the gene matches. The CDR3 spans 15 residues. Written as DNA, the CDR3 is TGTGCCAGCAACCCCGGGACAGGGTGGACCGGGGAGCTGTTTTTT. Amino acid sequence: CASNPGTGWTGELFF.

The chain recombines TRBV5-1 with TRBJ2-7, with a weak D call TRBD1 (5 bases). The germline CDR1 and CDR2 sequences are SGHRS and YFSETQ. This CDR3 is 13 amino acids long. V was trimmed by 4 bases and J by 4 bases, leaving 12 bases between them. The CDR3 loop is CASSIGQPYEQYF. CDR3 in DNA: TGCGCCAGCAGCATCGGACAACCATACGAGCAGTACTTC. The variable domain in full, completed from reference TRBV5-1 and TRBJ2-7, reads KAGVTQTPRYLIKTRGQQVTLSCSPISGHRSVSWYQQTPGQGLQFLFEYFSETQRNKGNFPGRFSGRQFSNSRSEMNVSTLELGDSALYLCASSIGQPYEQYFGPGTRLTVT.

The V and J genes are TRBV5-1 and TRBJ2-2; D unresolved. The V end was cut by 5 bases, the J end by 1 base, with 12 bases between. In germline, CDR1 is SGHRS, CDR2 YFSETQ. CDR3 length: 15 amino acids. The CDR3 loop reads CASRPAELNTGELFF. CDR3 DNA: TGCGCCAGCAGACCGGCGGAGCTGAACACCGGGGAGCTGTTTTTT.

This clonotype was picked up a small number of times. The chain links TRBV4-3 to TRBJ2-2; the match to TRBD2 covers 7 bases. The junction had 13 bases not matched to a gene; V was cut back by 0 bases and J by 6 bases. The CDR3 extends over 18 amino acids. From germline, CDR1 is LGHNA and CDR2 YSLEER. The CDR3 region has the DNA TGCGCCAGCAGCCAAGAGTATTTTGCGGGGGAAGGGGCCGGGGAGCTGTTTTTT. Translating gives CASSQEYFAGEGAGELFF.

The gene calls are TRBV5-1 and TRBJ2-3; 8 bases are shared with TRBD1. With V trimmed by 0 bases and J by 2 bases, 5 bases remained unmatched. CDR1 and CDR2 from the germline V gene are SGHRS and YFSETQ. This CDR3 is built from 16 residues. CDR3 sequence (DNA): TGCGCCAGCAGCTTGGGAGACAGGGGCCTCACAGATACGCAGTATTTT. Encoded protein: CASSLGDRGLTDTQYF.

In its sample, this clonotype was seen a few times. This chain links TRBV5-1 with TRBJ1-2; no clear D gene. In germline, CDR1 is SGHRS, CDR2 YFSETQ. The CDR3 runs 15 residues. Trimming shortened V by 0 bases and J by 8 bases, and 17 bases separated the two germline ends. The CDR3 protein is CASSLEVPSMLGYTF. The DNA of the CDR3 is TGCGCCAGCAGCTTGGAGGTGCCTTCTATGTTGGGCTACACCTTC.

This clonotype was seen a few times. The chain has TRBV7-9 and TRBJ1-2, with D tentatively TRBD1 (5 bases). This CDR3 spans 18 amino acids. Looked up from germline, CDR1 is SEHNR and CDR2 is FQNEAQ (reference sequence). The V end was cut by 1 base, the J end by 6 bases, with 24 bases between. Here the CDR3 DNA reads TGTGCCAGCAGCTTAGGTTCTGGGACCGCAACGGGTAATGATGGCTACACCTTC. Amino acids: CASSLGSGTATGNDGYTF.

The DNA of the CDR3 is TGTGCCAGCAGTGAAGTGGGGGGCAAAGATACGCAGTATTTT. Its translation: CASSEVGGKDTQYF. The J gene is TRBJ2-3, the V gene TRBV6-1; possibly TRBD1 or TRBD2 for D (6 bases each). The V gene lost 1 base and the J gene lost 5 bases, with 10 bases spanning the gap. This CDR3 has 14 amino acids. Per germline, CDR1 MNHNS and CDR2 SASEGT.

The chain links TRBV4-3 to TRBJ1-2; tentative D call: TRBD1 (5 bases). V was trimmed by 1 base and J by 8 bases, leaving 20 bases between them. The length of the CDR3 is 16 residues. Germline assignment: CDR1 LGHNA and CDR2 YSLEER. The CDR3 coding sequence is TGCGCCAGCAGCCAAGGAGACAGCGGGGACCTACGGGGCTACACCTTC. It encodes CASSQGDSGDLRGYTF.